These 2 T cell receptor beta chains were sequenced from one sample in a study of blood T cell repertoires in COVID-19. Profiling relied on immunoSEQ multiplex PCR, and the TCRdb table lists in-frame clones only, not all of them. The table shows 150,000 to 200,000 clones, with 88% occurring only once. Sequencing input: peripheral blood. Receptor source: a man between 70 and 80 years old with active or convalescent COVID-19.

This chain connects TRBV24-1 to TRBJ1-2, with D unresolved. This CDR3 has 18 residues. The V end lost 3 bases, the J end lost 0 bases, and 19 bases lay between the germline ends. Germline V gene data show CDR1 as KGHDR and CDR2 as SFDVKD. DNA of the CDR3: TGTGCCACCAGTGATGCTGGGATCATAGGAGGCCCTAACTATGGCTACACCTTC. This translates into CATSDAGIIGGPNYGYTF.

This clone has only one observation. This chain uses TRBV5-1 with TRBJ1-2, with no clear D. The CDR3 consists of 15 residues. The germline V gene encodes CDR1 SGHRS and CDR2 YFSETQ. With 0 bases removed from V and 1 base from J, the gap between germline ends came to 10 bases. The CDR3 loop is CASSLAEGYNYGYTF. CDR3 sequence (DNA): TGCGCCAGCAGCTTGGCGGAGGGTTATAACTATGGCTACACCTTC.